Shown below are 24 T cell receptor beta chains from a single sample sequenced in a study of blood T cell repertoires in COVID-19. Data came from immunoSEQ multiplex PCR; TCRdb stores just in-frame clones and leaves some out. The table shows a few hundred thousand clones, with around 87% occurring only once. The sequenced sample consisted of peripheral blood. The receptor source for this set is a man aged 55-75 years who had recovered from COVID-19.

This rearrangement joins TRBV15 to TRBJ1-3; TRBD1 matches at 10 bases. The length of the CDR3 is 14 residues. Germline CDR1 is LNHNV and CDR2 is YYDKDF (reference sequence). J gave up 4 bases and V 8 bases, and 5 bases lay outside the gene matches. DNA for the CDR3: TGTGCCACCGGGACAGGGGTAAGGGGAAACACCATATATTTT. Residues: CATGTGVRGNTIYF.

This clone was seen only a few times. The chain links TRBV9 to TRBJ1-4, with 9 bases aligning to TRBD1. J lost 7 bases, V lost 0 bases, and 7 bases had no gene match. From germline, CDR1 is SGDLS and CDR2 YYNGEE. This CDR3 has 16 amino acids. CDR3 sequence reads: CASSVGTGEGIEKLFF. In nucleotides, the CDR3 is TGTGCCAGCAGCGTAGGGACAGGGGAAGGTATTGAAAAACTGTTTTTT.

V gene TRBV3-1 (or the pseudogene TRBV3-2) combines with J gene TRBJ1-3; D gene uncertain. Deletions cut 0 bases from V and 0 bases from J, with 12 bases between. The CDR3 totals 17 residues. Germline-derived CDR1 and CDR2 are LGHDT and YNNKEL (reference sequence). CDR3 in DNA: TGTGCCAGCAGCCAAGAGGAGGGTGGGATCTCTGGAAACACCATATATTTT. Translating it yields CASSQEEGGISGNTIYF.

The chain carries TRBV6-4 and TRBJ2-1, with 8 bases lining up with TRBD2. The CDR3 covers 15 residues. Germline CDR1 MRHNA, CDR2 SNTAGT. J was trimmed by 0 bases and V by 5 bases; bases with no gene match: 3. CDR3 DNA: TGTGCCAGCAGTCCAGCGGGGGCCTCCTACAATGAGCAGTTCTTC. This gives the protein CASSPAGASYNEQFF.

The genes are TRBV25-1 and TRBJ2-1, with 7 nucleotides matching TRBD2. V was pared by 3 bases and J by 6 bases, with 8 bases of the junction left unmatched. CDR1 is MGHDK, CDR2 SYGVNS, per germline. The CDR3 has 15 amino acids. The CDR3 spells CASSDGGSWINEQFF. DNA of the CDR3: TGTGCCAGCAGTGATGGCGGGAGTTGGATCAATGAGCAGTTCTTC.

In its sample, this clone was seen a few times. V gene TRBV7-9 combines with J gene TRBJ2-6; D may be TRBD1 (6 bases). V was cut by 6 bases and J by 4 bases, with 22 bases left in between. The CDR3 covers 18 residues. Germline V gene lookup returns CDR1 SEHNR and CDR2 FQNEAQ (reference sequence). For the CDR3, the DNA is TGTGCCAGCAGTAGCAGTGGGGGCAGGTCGGGAGGGGCCAACGTCCTGACTTTC. Translated, it gives CASSSSGGRSGGANVLTF.

The chain uses TRBV24-1 and TRBJ1-5; possible D gene TRBD1, 5 bases. The CDR3 extends over 14 amino acids. Trimming stripped 3 bases from V and 6 bases from J, with 11 bases between. Per germline, CDR1 KGHDR and CDR2 SFDVKD. The CDR3 DNA is TGTGCCACCAGTGATACTCGGGGGAGTCAGCCCCAGCATTTT. Protein product: CATSDTRGSQPQHF.

The CDR3 loop is CASSLPQVRGYTF. CDR3 sequence (DNA): TGTGCCAGCAGCTTGCCACAGGTACGTGGCTACACCTTC. The J gene is TRBJ1-2, the V gene TRBV7-9, with D perhaps TRBD1 (5 bases). Trimming pared 3 bases from V and 7 bases from J, leaving 12 bases between. The CDR3 loop spans 13 amino acids. The V gene's germline CDR1 is SEHNR and CDR2 FQNEAQ (reference sequence). Looking up the rest from reference TRBV7-9 and TRBJ1-2 gives the full variable domain: DTGVSQNPRHKITKRGQNVTFRCDPISEHNRLYWYRQTLGQGPEFLTYFQNEAQLEKSRLLSDRFSAERPKGSFSTLEIQRTEQGDSAMYLCASSLPQVRGYTFGSGTRLTVV.

The chain has TRBV2 and TRBJ1-3, with D possibly matching TRBD1 (5 bases). This CDR3 is 13 amino acids long. Germline loops: CDR1 SNHLY, CDR2 FYNNEI. The CDR3 loop reads CAGRISSGNTIYF. DNA for the CDR3: TGTGCGGGGCGGATCTCCTCTGGAAACACCATATATTTT.

This rearrangement joins TRBV28 to TRBJ2-7, with 10 bases fitting TRBD2. V lost 5 bases and J lost 4; bases outside the gene matches: 11. CDR3 length: 16 residues. The germline V gene encodes CDR1 MDHEN and CDR2 SYDVKM. CDR3 loop: CASSPPLASGRYEQYF. As DNA, the CDR3 is TGTGCCAGCAGTCCACCTCTGGCTAGCGGGAGATACGAGCAGTACTTC.

The chain employs TRBV5-1 and TRBJ2-7; a possible D gene is TRBD2 (5 bases). The germline V and J ends were trimmed by 3 bases and 0 bases, with 19 bases remaining between them. The CDR3 loop spans 17 amino acids. Germline-derived CDR1 and CDR2 are SGHRS and YFSETQ. The CDR3 DNA is TGCGCCAGCAGCTGGATCGGTTCGGGCGGGCCCTCCTACGAGCAGTACTTC. It codes for CASSWIGSGGPSYEQYF.

With regard to this clone: The sample holds other DNA sequences that translate to the same CDR3. The chain uses TRBV7-3 and TRBJ2-7, with 8 bases matching TRBD2. V gave up 5 bases and J gave up 6 bases; unmatched junction bases: 6. The CDR3 sequence is 13 residues long. Germline V gene data show CDR1 as SGHTA and CDR2 as FQGTGA. The DNA of the CDR3 is TGTGCCAGCAGCCCTACGGGGGGGCCCGAGCAGTACTTC. This translates into CASSPTGGPEQYF. Together with reference TRBV7-3 and TRBJ2-7, the CDR3 gives the full variable domain: GAGVSQTPSNKVTEKGKYVELRCDPISGHTALYWYRQSLGQGPEFLIYFQGTGAADDSGLPNDRFFAVRPEGSVSTLKIQRTERGDSAVYLCASSPTGGPEQYFGPGTRLTVT.

The chain carries TRBV7-9 and TRBJ2-1; 7 bases are a match to TRBD2. Trimming at V came to 5 bases and at J to 8 bases, leaving 15 bases not matched to a gene. The CDR3 loop spans 16 amino acids. Germline values: CDR1 SEHNR, CDR2 FQNEAQ (reference sequence). For the CDR3, the DNA is TGTGCCAGCAGCCATAGACCTACCGGGGGGTATGATGAGCAGTTCTTC. Its protein product is CASSHRPTGGYDEQFF.

The chain recombines TRBV19 with TRBJ2-3; D is possibly TRBD2 (5 bases). The germline gives CDR1 LNHDA, CDR2 SQIVND (reference sequence). This CDR3 contains 14 residues. V was clipped by 6 bases and J by 6 bases, with 16 bases between them. The CDR3 here is CASSPSRVGDTQYF. The CDR3 nucleotides read TGTGCCAGTAGCCCTTCGCGGGTGGGTGATACGCAGTATTTT.

The chain has TRBV6-5 and TRBJ2-7, with TRBD1 identical over 7 bases. With V trimmed by 7 bases and J by 5 bases, 11 bases remained unmatched. Germline lookup yields CDR1 MNHEY and CDR2 SVGAGI. CDR3 length: 14 residues. CDR3 sequence reads: CASTHSGGIHEQYF. The DNA for the CDR3 is TGTGCCAGCACCCACTCAGGGGGAATCCACGAGCAGTACTTC.

The V gene is TRBV5-4, the J gene TRBJ1-2; possibly TRBD1 for D (5 bases). CDR3 length: 15 amino acids. Trimming shortened V by 2 bases and J by 6 bases, and 17 bases separated the two germline ends. The V gene's germline CDR1 is SGHNT and CDR2 YYREEE (reference sequence). CDR3 protein: CASSFPARREDGYTF. The CDR3 DNA sequence: TGTGCCAGCAGCTTCCCGGCTCGCAGGGAGGATGGCTACACCTTC.

The chain uses TRBV7-2 and TRBJ2-3, with TRBD2 identical over 8 bases. CDR1 and CDR2 from the germline V gene are SGHTA and FQGNSA. V lost 5 bases, J lost 0 bases, and 7 bases stayed unmatched. The CDR3 extends over 16 amino acids. The CDR3 DNA is TGTGCCAGCAGCCTTAGCGGGGTCACTAGCACAGATACGCAGTATTTT. This gives the protein CASSLSGVTSTDTQYF.

The chain employs TRBV19 and TRBJ2-2; TRBD1 might be the D (6 bases). The CDR3 sequence is 14 residues long. CDR1 and CDR2 from the germline V gene are LNHDA and SQIVND (reference sequence). In DNA, the CDR3 is TGTGTCTGCGCCCAGGGGTGGGGGACCGGGGAGCTGTTTTTT. Its protein is CVCAQGWGTGELFF.

The J gene is TRBJ2-5, the V gene TRBV18; TRBD2 might be the D (7 bases). Trimming took 6 bases from V and 4 from J, leaving 12 bases between them. CDR1 and CDR2 from the germline V gene are KGHSH and LQKENI. The CDR3 loop spans 13 amino acids. This CDR3 is CASSRGQGETQYF. The DNA of the CDR3 is TGTGCCAGCTCGCGGGGGCAGGGAGAGACCCAGTACTTC.

J is TRBJ1-2 and V is TRBV4-2; D unresolved. Trimming took off 0 bases at V and 5 bases at J, with 7 bases between the two ends. Germline assignment: CDR1 LGHNA and CDR2 YNFKEQ. The CDR3 extends over 13 amino acids. Here the CDR3 reads CASSQDASYGYTF. CDR3 DNA sequence: TGTGCCAGCAGCCAAGATGCGAGTTATGGCTACACCTTC.

This clone was found many times. The DNA of the CDR3 is TGCGCCAGCAGATCTAACAGGGGTTCGAACACCGGGGAGCTGTTTTTT. It specifies CASRSNRGSNTGELFF. J is TRBJ2-2 and V is TRBV5-1, with 7 bases matching TRBD1. V lost 5 bases and J lost 0; bases outside the gene matches: 7. In germline, CDR1 is SGHRS, CDR2 YFSETQ. The CDR3 sequence is 16 residues long.

The chain is built from TRBV6-5 and TRBJ2-1, with TRBD2 matching over 10 bases. There are 15 residues in the CDR3. V lost 8 bases, J lost 9 bases, and 13 bases stayed unmatched. Germline assignment: CDR1 MNHEY and CDR2 SVGAGI. As DNA, the CDR3 is TGTGCCAGCTCCAAGAAGCGGGGGGGCCAGGGTGAGCAGTTCTTC. It is translated as CASSKKRGGQGEQFF.

This chain links TRBV3-1 (or the pseudogene TRBV3-2) with TRBJ2-3, with 7 nucleotides matching TRBD1. V was clipped by 2 bases and J by 6 bases; unmatched bases: 2. CDR3 size: 13 residues. Germline V gene lookup returns CDR1 LGHDT and CDR2 YNNKEL (reference sequence). The CDR3 here is CASSQMTGDTQYF. The DNA for the CDR3 is TGTGCCAGCAGCCAAATGACAGGGGATACGCAGTATTTT.

This chain uses TRBV24-1 with TRBJ2-2; 8 bases match TRBD2. Germline V gives CDR1 KGHDR, CDR2 SFDVKD. The CDR3 contains 16 residues. V gave up 3 bases and J gave up 0 bases; unmatched junction bases: 2. Written as DNA, the CDR3 is TGTGCCACCAGTGATCCGGGACTAGCGAACACCGGGGAGCTGTTTTTT. Translation gives CATSDPGLANTGELFF.